One sample yielded the 15 T cell receptor beta chains listed below, sequenced in a study of cytotoxic CD8 clonotypes in ibrutinib-treated CLL. Assay: immunoSEQ multiplex PCR; the TCRdb copy retains only in-frame clones and omits some. In the table there are fewer than 400,000 clones, roughly 70% of which are singletons. The input for sequencing was PBMCs, taken after 36 months of ibrutinib treatment. The receptors stem from a human donor with chronic lymphocytic leukemia.

The chain employs TRBV5-1 and TRBJ2-7; 10 bases align to TRBD1. The CDR3 totals 15 residues. Losses at the gene ends were 5 bases for V and 5 bases for J; bases not matched to a gene: 10. Germline V lookup: CDR1 SGHRS, CDR2 YFSETQ. Written as DNA, the CDR3 is TGCGCCAGCAGGGATCACGGGACAGGGGCGGACGAGCAGTACTTC. This sequence encodes CASRDHGTGADEQYF. Full variable domain (missing parts from reference TRBV5-1 and TRBJ2-7): KAGVTQTPRYLIKTRGQQVTLSCSPISGHRSVSWYQQTPGQGLQFLFEYFSETQRNKGNFPGRFSGRQFSNSRSEMNVSTLELGDSALYLCASRDHGTGADEQYFGPGTRLTVT.

This chain uses TRBV19 with TRBJ2-6, with 10 bases that match TRBD2. Germline CDR1 reads LNHDA; CDR2 reads SQIVND (reference sequence). This CDR3 region has 14 residues. The CDR3 region has the DNA TGTGCGGCTAGCGGGAGTAGTGGGGCCAACGTCCTGACTTTC. Amino acid sequence: CAASGSSGANVLTF.

The rearrangement links TRBV5-8 to TRBJ2-3; 9 nucleotides align to TRBD2. CDR3 length: 16 amino acids. Trimming took 2 bases from V and 2 from J; bases not matched to a gene: 6. Germline V gene lookup returns CDR1 SGHTS and CDR2 YDEGEE. The CDR3 DNA reads as TGTGCCAGCAGCTTTAAAAGCGGGGGGCCCACAGATACGCAGTATTTT. Amino acid sequence: CASSFKSGGPTDTQYF. The full variable domain, its missing parts supplied by reference TRBV5-8 and TRBJ2-3, is EAGVTQSPTHLIKTRGQQATLRCSPISGHTSVYWYQQALGLGLQFLLWYDEGEERNRGNFPPRFSGRQFPNYSSELNVNALELEDSALYLCASSFKSGGPTDTQYFGPGTRLTVL.

This clone came up a few times. The chain uses TRBV19 and TRBJ1-2; unclear D gene. The CDR3 is 13 residues long. Trimming took 3 bases from V and 7 from J, leaving 12 bases between them. Looked up from germline, CDR1 is LNHDA and CDR2 is SQIVND (reference sequence). DNA of the CDR3: TGTGCCAGTAGTATTGGTAGGGCAGGTGGCTACACCTTC. It codes for CASSIGRAGGYTF.

The V and J genes are TRBV1 and TRBJ1-1; the table names TRBD1, a call not compared with the DNA. TRBV1 is recorded as a pseudogene. This CDR3 is 16 amino acids long. The CDR3 region has the DNA TGCACCAGCAGCCAAGACCGGGTGGACAGTCCCACTGAAGCTTTCTTT. It is translated as CTSSQDRVDSPTEAFF.

The V and J genes are TRBV29-1 and TRBJ2-1, with 11 bases that match TRBD2. The CDR3 totals 14 residues. In germline, CDR1 is SQVTM, CDR2 ANQGSEA. The junction had 6 bases not matched to a gene; V was cut back by 7 bases and J by 4 bases. The CDR3 reads CSASTSGIYNEQFF. CDR3 coding DNA: TGCAGCGCCTCGACTAGCGGGATTTACAATGAGCAGTTCTTC.

The J gene is TRBJ2-5, the V gene TRBV18, with 11 bases identical to TRBD1. The junction had 4 bases not matched to a gene; V was cut back by 2 bases and J by 2 bases. Germline CDR1 is KGHSH and CDR2 is LQKENI. The CDR3 runs 16 residues. The CDR3 protein is CASSPAGTGGQETQYF. In DNA, the CDR3 is TGTGCCAGCTCACCAGCCGGGACAGGGGGTCAAGAGACCCAGTACTTC. Full variable domain (rest looked up from reference TRBV18 and TRBJ2-5): NAGVMQNPRHLVRRRGQEARLRCSPMKGHSHVYWYRQLPEEGLKFMVYLQKENIIDESGMPKERFSAEFPKEGPSILRIQQVVRGDSAAYFCASSPAGTGGQETQYFGPGTRLLVL.

This clone was recorded a few times. The J gene is TRBJ2-3, the V gene TRBV18; D is unresolved. V was clipped by 4 bases and J by 5 bases, with 4 bases between them. CDR1 KGHSH and CDR2 LQKENI come from the germline V gene. The CDR3 spans 11 residues. CDR3 protein: CASSLVDTQYF. CDR3 DNA: TGTGCCAGCTCACTTGTAGATACGCAGTATTTT.

The chain recombines TRBV7-6 with TRBJ2-1; 12 bases fit TRBD2. This CDR3 region has 14 residues. Germline lookup yields CDR1 SGHVS and CDR2 FNYEAQ. Trimming at V came to 6 bases and at J to 7 bases, leaving 4 bases not matched to a gene. CDR3: CASSLAGGRNEQFF. In DNA form, the CDR3 reads TGTGCCAGCAGTCTAGCGGGAGGGAGGAATGAGCAGTTCTTC.

This chain connects TRBV6-5 to TRBJ2-3; TRBD1 matches at 7 bases. The CDR3 covers 13 residues. After removal of 5 bases from V and 5 bases from J, the junction contained 4 bases not matched to a gene. Germline CDR1 and CDR2: MNHEY and SVGAGI. CDR3 DNA sequence: TGTGCCAGCAGTGTAGGGACAGTAGATACGCAGTATTTT. Its translation is CASSVGTVDTQYF.

This chain links TRBV28 with TRBJ2-7, with TRBD2 identical over 7 bases. Germline CDR1 MDHEN, CDR2 SYDVKM. The trim removed 3 bases at V and 6 bases at J, leaving 5 bases unmatched. This CDR3 has 13 residues. Here the CDR3 DNA reads TGTGCCAGCAGTTTGTACGGGGAGGGCGAGCAGTACTTC. It yields the protein CASSLYGEGEQYF.

Only a few counts were recorded for this clone. This chain links TRBV18 with TRBJ1-2; the D gene is possibly TRBD1 (6 bases). The ends were cut back, 1 base at V and 5 bases at J, with 8 bases in the middle. The CDR3 runs 13 residues. The germline gives CDR1 KGHSH, CDR2 LQKENI. CDR3 bases: TGTGCCAGCTCACCACAGGGGGAATATGGCTACACCTTC. It yields the protein CASSPQGEYGYTF.

The chain employs TRBV9 and TRBJ2-1; D remains unclear. V dropped 1 base and J dropped 4 bases, with 15 bases sitting between them. The CDR3 is made up of 16 amino acids. Germline lookup yields CDR1 SGDLS and CDR2 YYNGEE. CDR3: CASSVSTRLLYNEQFF. The CDR3 DNA reads as TGTGCCAGCAGCGTAAGTACGAGACTCCTTTACAATGAGCAGTTCTTC.

The gene calls are TRBV6-1 and TRBJ2-1, with unresolved D. CDR1 is MNHNS, CDR2 SASEGT, per germline. Trimming took 1 base from V and 11 from J, leaving 9 bases between them. The CDR3 has 12 amino acids. CDR3 amino acids: CASSEVRVKQFF. The CDR3 nucleotides read TGTGCCAGCAGTGAAGTAAGGGTAAAGCAGTTCTTC.

The chain combines TRBV27 with TRBJ2-2, with 9 bases aligning to TRBD1. After removal of 10 bases from V and 1 base from J, the junction contained 10 bases not matched to a gene. This CDR3 comprises 16 residues. The germline V gene encodes CDR1 MNHEY and CDR2 SMNVEV (reference sequence). Written as DNA, the CDR3 is TGTGCCACCGGAAAACCGGGACAGGGGAACACCGGGGAGCTGTTTTTT. This gives the protein CATGKPGQGNTGELFF.